This T cell receptor (beta chain) was documented in a study of blood T cells in healthy people across ages. With a J-beta primer mix and a sample-barcoded 5' primer, a second PCR ran roughly 6 to 11 cycles. Each of the samples gave a minimum of 2.5 million paired-end reads that contained CDR3. TCRdb analysed the 5' RACE reads with MiXCR anew, one entry per CDR3 protein. The repertoire consists of more than 650,000 distinct CDR3 sequences, with 53% occurring once and the leading ten covering around 41%. The germline gives CDR1 SEHNR, CDR2 FQNEAQ (reference sequence). This CDR3 region has 15 residues. Trimming removed 2 bases from V and 8 bases from J, with 16 bases in between.

Sequenced: blood. V gene TRBV7-9 combines with J gene TRBJ2-1, with D possibly being TRBD2 (5 bases). The sequence derives from a man older than 75 in good health. The CDR3 DNA sequence: TGTGCCAGCAGCTTAAGGTCGGCTAGCTGGGATGAGCAGTTCTTC. Its translation: CASSLRSASWDEQFF.